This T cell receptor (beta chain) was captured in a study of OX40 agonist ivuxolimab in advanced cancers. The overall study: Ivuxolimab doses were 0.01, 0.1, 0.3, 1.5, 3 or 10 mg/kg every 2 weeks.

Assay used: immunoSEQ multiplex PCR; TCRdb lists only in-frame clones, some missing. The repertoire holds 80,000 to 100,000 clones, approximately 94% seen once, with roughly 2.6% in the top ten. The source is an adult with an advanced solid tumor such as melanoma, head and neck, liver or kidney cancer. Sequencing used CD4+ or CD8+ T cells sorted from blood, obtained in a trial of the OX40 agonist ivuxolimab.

The CDR3, as DNA: TGTGCCAGCAGCCCGAGGAGCTCTGGGGCCAACGTCCTGACTTTC. Protein: CASSPRSSGANVLTF. This chain uses TRBV9 with TRBJ2-6; D unresolved. There are 15 residues in the CDR3. Germline V CDR1 and CDR2: SGDLS, YYNGEE. Trimming left V 4 bases short and J 0 bases short, with 8 bases between.